These T cell receptor beta chains were read from a single sample in a study of shared clonotypes between healthy human individuals. Profiling relied on immunoSEQ multiplex PCR, and the TCRdb table lists in-frame clones only, not all of them. The sample lists around 430,000 clones, roughly three quarters seen once, with over 10% in the top ten. Sample: PBMCs. The origin of the receptors is a woman aged 40 to 50 in good health. Some clones in this sample may be carry-over from other donors' samples. The CDR3 runs from the conserved cysteine through the conserved F or W. The order of the fields is J gene, CDR3 length, D gene, V gene, clone size, CDR3 protein, CDR3 DNA. A D gene is named only where the DNA matches it firmly. Some rows mark clone size as missing; the rest say once, few, many or name a class of expanded clone.

TRBJ2-7 15 TRBD1 TRBV28 once CASRRDRASPYGQYF TGTGCCAGCAGAAGGGACAGGGCCTCACCCTACGGGCAGTACTTC
TRBJ1-1 12 . TRBV19 . CATGQMNTEAFF TGTGCAACCGGACAGATGAACACTGAAGCTTTCTTT
TRBJ2-7 12 TRBD1 TRBV30 . CAWGTGVFEQYF TGTGCCTGGGGGACAGGGGTTTTCGAGCAGTACTTC
TRBJ1-2 13 . TRBV7-9 . CASRKEGVGGYTF TGTGCCAGCCGGAAAGAGGGGGTGGGAGGCTACACCTTC
TRBJ1-2 14 TRBD1 TRBV28 . CASNRDRERYGYTF TGTGCCAGCAATCGGGACAGGGAGCGCTATGGCTACACCTTC
TRBJ1-2 12 . TRBV7-9 . CASRGSTYGYTF TGTGCCAGCAGAGGATCCACATATGGCTACACCTTC
TRBJ2-7 14 . TRBV5-1 . CASSFRGANREQYF TGCGCCAGCAGCTTTCGGGGGGCGAACAGGGAGCAGTACTTC
TRBJ2-5 16 TRBD2 TRBV2 . CASRGWVAGSQETQYF TGTGCCAGCAGAGGATGGGTAGCGGGATCCCAAGAGACCCAGTACTTC
TRBJ1-1 13 . TRBV29-1 . CSTKTDRYTEAFF TGCAGCACTAAGACAGATAGATACACTGAAGCTTTCTTT
TRBJ2-1 16 . TRBV28 . CASIPLEGGTYNEQFF TGTGCCAGCATTCCCCTCGAGGGGGGGACCTACAATGAGCAGTTCTTC
TRBJ1-1 13 . TRBV5-4 . CASSRTANTEAFF TGTGCCAGCAGTAGGACGGCGAACACTGAAGCTTTCTTT
TRBJ2-6 17 . TRBV5-6 . CASGQRADSSGANVLTF TGTGCCAGCGGTCAACGAGCGGATAGCTCTGGGGCCAACGTCCTGACTTTC
TRBJ2-1 13 . TRBV29-1 . CSGGLSSYNEQFF TGCAGCGGGGGGCTCAGCTCCTACAATGAGCAGTTCTTC
TRBJ2-1 12 TRBD2 TRBV29-1 once CSVTTSRNEQFF TGCAGCGTCACGACTAGCAGAAATGAGCAGTTCTTC
TRBJ2-7 14 . TRBV1 . CTSSRGQGPGEQYF TGCACCAGCAGCCGGGGACAGGGTCCGGGCGAGCAGTACTTC
TRBJ1-2 14 . TRBV28 . CASIPPGTKGGYTF TGTGCCAGCATCCCGCCGGGGACAAAAGGGGGCTACACCTTC
TRBJ2-7 16 TRBD2 TRBV30 . CAWSVKGTRTPYEQYF TGTGCCTGGAGTGTGAAGGGGACTAGAACCCCCTACGAGCAGTACTTC
TRBJ1-2 15 . TRBV5-8 . CASSLARQPPYGYTF TGTGCCAGCAGCTTGGCGCGCCAGCCGCCCTATGGCTACACCTTC
TRBJ2-3 14 . TRBV14 . CASSQVSPTDTQYF TGTGCCAGCAGCCAAGTTAGCCCCACAGATACGCAGTATTTT
TRBJ2-7 15 TRBD2 TRBV5-1 . CASSQASGAGYEQYF TGCGCCAGCAGCCAAGCTAGCGGAGCTGGCTACGAGCAGTACTTC
TRBJ2-7 15 . TRBV6-5 . CASSETGRGTYEQYF TGTGCCAGCAGCGAAACGGGACGCGGAACCTACGAGCAGTACTTC
TRBJ2-7 15 TRBD1 TRBV7-9 . CASSHSGQGLYEQYF TGTGCCAGCAGCCATTCGGGACAGGGGTTGTACGAGCAGTACTTC
TRBJ2-1 13 TRBD2 TRBV7-7 . CASSLATSDEQFF TGTGCCAGCAGCTTAGCGACTAGCGATGAGCAGTTCTTC
TRBJ2-2 15 TRBD1 TRBV2 . CASSDDRVGTGELFF TGTGCCAGCAGTGACGACAGGGTTGGCACCGGGGAGCTGTTTTTT
TRBJ1-4 15 . TRBV18 . CASSPFSATNEKLFF TGTGCCAGCTCACCCTTCAGCGCAACTAATGAAAAACTGTTTTTT